These 11 T cell receptor beta chains were all obtained from the same sample, sequenced in a study of blood T cell repertoires in COVID-19. Profiled with immunoSEQ multiplex PCR; TCRdb holds only in-frame clones, not every one. The data hold 100,000 to 150,000 clones, with around nine tenths observed a single time. The sequenced material came from peripheral blood. The source is a woman in her 70s with COVID-19, enrolled during active disease.

The rearrangement links TRBV4-1 to TRBJ2-5; 12 bases are shared with TRBD2. Germline V gene lookup returns CDR1 MGHRA and CDR2 YSYEKL. This CDR3 is built from 18 residues. Trimming cost V 1 base and J 2 bases; bases outside gene matches: 8. The CDR3 DNA is TGCGCCAGCAGCCAAGGCGCGACTAGCGGGGGCTTACAAGAGACCCAGTACTTC. Its translation is CASSQGATSGGLQETQYF.

The J gene is TRBJ2-1, the V gene TRBV3-1 (or the pseudogene TRBV3-2); 7 bases fit TRBD1. The germline gives CDR1 LGHDT, CDR2 YNNKEL (reference sequence). The CDR3 length is 15 residues. V lost 8 bases to trimming and J lost 4 bases; unmatched junction nucleotides: 11. The CDR3 is CASSRPGQAYNEQFF. In nucleotides, the CDR3 is TGTGCCAGCTCAAGGCCTGGACAGGCGTACAATGAGCAGTTCTTC.

The chain joins TRBV10-1 to TRBJ2-4; D is undetermined. The germline CDR1 and CDR2 sequences are WNHNN and SYGVQD (reference sequence). V was shortened by 6 bases and J by 0 bases, with 9 bases between the two germline ends. The CDR3 length is 14 residues. CDR3 protein: CASRIALAKNIQYF. CDR3 DNA sequence: TGCGCCAGCAGGATAGCACTAGCCAAAAACATTCAGTACTTC.

This sequence joins TRBV7-2 and TRBJ1-1, with D possibly being TRBD1 (5 bases). Trimming removed 3 bases from V and 4 bases from J, with 15 bases in between. The CDR3 loop spans 15 amino acids. Germline assignment: CDR1 SGHTA and CDR2 FQGNSA. Here the CDR3 reads CASSLVSGETTEAFF. The CDR3 DNA reads TGTGCCAGCAGCTTGGTGTCGGGGGAGACCACTGAAGCTTTCTTT.

The chain couples TRBV30 to TRBJ2-1; weak D call: TRBD1 (5 bases). Germline-derived CDR1 and CDR2 are GTSNPN and SVGIG (reference sequence). Deletions cut 4 bases from V and 7 bases from J, with 17 bases between. The CDR3 extends over 14 amino acids. In nucleotides, the CDR3 is TGTGCCTGGACCCGAGGACATCTCAGAAATGAGCAGTTCTTC. Amino acid sequence: CAWTRGHLRNEQFF.

The CDR3 bases are TGTGCCAGCAGCTTAGGTGGCAGGGGCGCAGGTTTCCCAGCTTTCTTT. Translating it yields CASSLGGRGAGFPAFF. This sequence joins TRBV7-9 and TRBJ1-1, with D perhaps TRBD1 (6 bases). Germline-derived CDR1 and CDR2 are SEHNR and FQNEAQ (reference sequence). The CDR3 has 16 amino acids. The V gene lost 1 base and the J gene lost 10 bases, with 22 bases spanning the gap.

This clone is a singleton in its sample. CDR3 nucleotide sequence: TGTGCCAGCAGACGACACGTAGAGGCCAAAAACATTCAGTACTTC. Its protein is CASRRHVEAKNIQYF. The chain uses TRBV6-5 and TRBJ2-4, with D uncertain. V lost 6 bases and J 1 base, leaving 13 bases between the germline ends. This CDR3 is 15 amino acids long. Germline CDR1 MNHEY, CDR2 SVGAGI.

This clone was counted only a few times. The V and J genes are TRBV10-3 and TRBJ2-7; perhaps TRBD1 as D (6 bases). Germline V gene sequence: CDR1 ENHRY, CDR2 SYGVKD. V lost 3 bases to trimming and J lost 1 base, with 16 bases between them. This CDR3 is built from 16 residues. CDR3 bases: TGTGCCATCAGTGAATTATTAGGGACAACGTCCTACGAGCAGTACTTC. Translating gives CAISELLGTTSYEQYF.

The rearrangement uses TRBV6-2 or TRBV6-3 and TRBJ1-1; possible D gene TRBD1, 5 bases. Germline assignment: CDR1 MNHEY and CDR2 SVGEGT. Deletions cut 4 bases from V and 1 base from J, with 16 bases between. This CDR3 is built from 16 residues. CDR3 sequence reads: CASSLPSLQGNTEAFF. In DNA, the CDR3 is TGTGCCAGCAGTTTGCCCTCTCTTCAGGGGAACACTGAAGCTTTCTTT.

This chain uses TRBV6-2 or TRBV6-3 with TRBJ2-3, with 8 bases lining up with TRBD2. From germline, CDR1 is MNHEY and CDR2 SVGEGT. This CDR3 spans 15 amino acids. The V and J ends lost 4 bases and 4 bases, in that order; junction bases with no gene match: 7. CDR3 nucleotides: TGTGCCAGCAGTTCGATCAGGCGGGGGGCAGATACGCAGTATTTT. It specifies CASSSIRRGADTQYF.

The rearrangement links TRBV5-6 to TRBJ1-5, with 7 bases aligning to TRBD1. V gave up 3 bases and J gave up 6 bases; unmatched junction bases: 12. Germline loops: CDR1 SGHDT, CDR2 YYEEEE. The CDR3 has 16 residues. CDR3 sequence (DNA): TGTGCCAGCAGCTACCGGGGAACAGGGGCTTTTCAGCCCCAGCATTTT. Encoded protein: CASSYRGTGAFQPQHF.